The clone carrying this T cell receptor (beta chain) was observed a single time. Its antigen is unknown. This record belongs to a study of T cell responses to AZD1222 COVID-19 vaccine. General study results and limits: Baseline seropositivity characterized only six AZD1222 recipients. Donor demographics were predominantly white British with a female majority; clonal diversity may be underestimated. With two AZD1222 doses given, Spike-specific TCR breadth and depth both rose. Every sample of the repertoires postdated the peak T cell response.

Only in-frame clones appear in the TCRdb table, and some are missing; sequencing was by immunoSEQ multiplex PCR. The sample lists 140,000 or so clones, approximately 89% occurring once. Germline V lookup: CDR1 MDHEN, CDR2 SYDVKM. The V end was cut by 4 bases, the J end by 4 bases, with 4 bases between. CDR3 length: 11 residues. The sample in question was peripheral blood, obtained 28 days after the second AZD1222 dose. The receptor was isolated from an adult who received the AZD1222 COVID-19 vaccine. J is TRBJ1-2 and V is TRBV28, with D unresolved. This CDR3 is CASSSPYGYTF. Here the CDR3 DNA reads TGTGCCAGCAGTTCTCCCTATGGCTACACCTTC.